This T cell receptor beta chain was documented in a study of blood T cell repertoires in COVID-19. Study context: Whether acute or convalescent, the COVID-19 samples came from the United States, Italy and Spain. PBMCs, B-cell-depleted T cells, or T cells provided the cDNA or gDNA that made up the material.

Authors' data handling: Researchers report that nucleated cell counts were estimated from reference gene primer amplification. Some clones are missing from TCRdb's copy, which holds only in-frame ones; the method was immunoSEQ multiplex PCR. V and J calls and clone size are as listed in that table; D and trimming were resolved from the DNA. The table has 70,000 to 95,000 clones, around 88% seen once. This receptor was identified in a woman between 70 and 85 years old with acute or convalescent COVID-19. The sequenced material came from peripheral blood.

The DNA for the CDR3 is TGTGCCAGCAGTGAAGGCAGATACACAGATACGCAGTATTTT. Its protein product is CASSEGRYTDTQYF. This chain connects TRBV2 to TRBJ2-3; D remains ambiguous. Germline CDR1 is SNHLY and CDR2 is FYNNEI. Trimming took 1 base from V and 2 from J, leaving 7 bases between them. This CDR3 is 14 amino acids long.